The T cell receptor (beta chain) under discussion was sequenced for a study of T-cell reconstitution after alpha-beta-depleted transplantation in children. Notes on the study in general: Diversity of TCRbeta at day 60 was high in some patients, arising from surviving recipient T cells and thymic progenitors. Several hundred expanded graft clones reportedly were the source of alpha-beta T cells about two months after transplant. From newly produced T cells came most of the T-cell counts and diversity one year after transplant.

After removal of 2 bases from V and 5 bases from J, the junction contained 11 bases not matched to a gene. The CDR3 extends over 16 amino acids. Germline V gene sequence: CDR1 LGHDT, CDR2 YNNKEL (reference sequence). This clonotype was seen many times. Its antigen is currently unknown. Unique molecular identifiers featured in how the TCRbeta library was prepared. TCRdb processed the PCR reads anew with MiXCR; each CDR3 protein has one entry. The table includes around 440,000 distinct CDR3 sequences, 10% detected once. Specimen: PBMCs, collected before TCRalphabeta/CD19-depleted stem cell transplant. This sequence was found in a child younger than 10 with inherited bone marrow failure, due to receive a stem cell transplant. The chain carries TRBV3-1 and TRBJ2-7; 8 bases fit TRBD2. CDR3 in amino acids: CASSQFPSSGRNEQYF. The CDR3 coding sequence is TGTGCCAGCAGCCAATTTCCATCAAGCGGGAGAAACGAGCAGTACTTC.